This is a list of T cell receptor beta chains from one sample in a study of T cells after yellow fever vaccination. TCRdb re-analysed the 5' RACE reads in MiXCR, keeping a single row per CDR3 protein. The sample yields about 57,000 distinct CDR3 sequences, about 7% seen once. The specimen was CD8+ T cells sorted from PBMCs, collected 15 days after the yellow fever booster vaccination. The receptors here all came from a man aged 25 to 40 who received the YFV17D yellow fever vaccine. Both conserved end residues are part of each CDR3.

v_gene: TRBV6-2/TRBV6-3; CDR3aa: CASSADTNRETQYF
v_gene: TRBV29-1; CDR3aa: CSVALGGRNYGYTF
v_gene: TRBV6-5; CDR3aa: CASSYSNSPPEAFF
v_gene: TRBV20-1; CDR3aa: CSASGPDTQYF
v_gene: TRBV15; CDR3aa: CAIGLATGELFF
v_gene: TRBV4-3; CDR3aa: CASSQGLAGYNEQFF
v_gene: TRBV3-1; CDR3aa: CASSTSGEETQYF
v_gene: TRBV29-1; CDR3aa: CSVEYGAEAFF
v_gene: TRBV27; CDR3aa: CASSLYSSSYNSPLHF
v_gene: TRBV5-5; CDR3aa: CASSLAPQGGNEQFF
v_gene: TRBV20-1; CDR3aa: CSARDDPDATFRDEQYF
v_gene: TRBV12-3/TRBV12-4; CDR3aa: CASSTQGVTQYF
v_gene: TRBV6-5; CDR3aa: CASIAGGSPSYEQYF
v_gene: TRBV10-2; CDR3aa: CASRPGLEETQYF
v_gene: TRBV4-1; CDR3aa: CASSLGTGASQPQHF
v_gene: TRBV5-1; CDR3aa: CASSTGVAPSTDTQYF
v_gene: TRBV5-5; CDR3aa: CASSPGLSGDYTDTQYF
v_gene: TRBV12-3/TRBV12-4; CDR3aa: CASSFGRETDTQYF
v_gene: TRBV28; CDR3aa: CASSLQGQTQYF
v_gene: TRBV20-1; CDR3aa: CSASGGGYEQYF
v_gene: TRBV29-1; CDR3aa: CSVYRESEAFF
v_gene: TRBV6-5; CDR3aa: CASSHDFGEPYEQYF
v_gene: TRBV5-5; CDR3aa: CASSSLGSFDIQYF
v_gene: TRBV6-5; CDR3aa: CASSYSTSGRYGETQYF
v_gene: TRBV7-3; CDR3aa: CASSSPGTENNEQFF
v_gene: TRBV6-1; CDR3aa: CAVEVTGNTIYF
v_gene: TRBV7-2; CDR3aa: CASSLPSSGSTDTQYF
v_gene: TRBV11-2; CDR3aa: CASSLAPSTDTQYF
v_gene: TRBV28; CDR3aa: CASSFTSSFWDEQFF
v_gene: TRBV4-3; CDR3aa: CASSQERNSPLHF
v_gene: TRBV7-9; CDR3aa: CASSQVVRALQETQYF
v_gene: TRBV12-3/TRBV12-4; CDR3aa: CASSLGGTYEQYF
v_gene: TRBV7-9; CDR3aa: CASSLVAPPLPRYF
v_gene: TRBV15; CDR3aa: CATSPRDSHRYTF
v_gene: TRBV6-6; CDR3aa: CASSPAVNNEQFF
v_gene: TRBV27; CDR3aa: CASSLIGHPSAEQYF
v_gene: TRBV12-3/TRBV12-4; CDR3aa: CASSSGVEQYF
v_gene: TRBV27; CDR3aa: CASSPGSGRAFDTQYF
v_gene: TRBV28; CDR3aa: CASSSTRLANEQFF
v_gene: TRBV15; CDR3aa: CATSLEGHSNQPQHF
v_gene: TRBV3-1; CDR3aa: CASSQGAGEWGTEAFF
v_gene: TRBV6-5; CDR3aa: CASSYGLASYEQYF
v_gene: TRBV2; CDR3aa: CASKGTGTHEQFF
v_gene: TRBV7-9; CDR3aa: CASRARDRGIQPQHF
v_gene: TRBV28; CDR3aa: CASSLSPFSYEQYF
v_gene: TRBV19; CDR3aa: CASSISSSFDEQFF
v_gene: TRBV3-1; CDR3aa: CASSPLDQDTGELFF
v_gene: TRBV5-1; CDR3aa: CASSPPVQGAGGYTF
v_gene: TRBV5-1; CDR3aa: CASSLGPGLAGLEETQYF
v_gene: TRBV2; CDR3aa: CGAGETQYF